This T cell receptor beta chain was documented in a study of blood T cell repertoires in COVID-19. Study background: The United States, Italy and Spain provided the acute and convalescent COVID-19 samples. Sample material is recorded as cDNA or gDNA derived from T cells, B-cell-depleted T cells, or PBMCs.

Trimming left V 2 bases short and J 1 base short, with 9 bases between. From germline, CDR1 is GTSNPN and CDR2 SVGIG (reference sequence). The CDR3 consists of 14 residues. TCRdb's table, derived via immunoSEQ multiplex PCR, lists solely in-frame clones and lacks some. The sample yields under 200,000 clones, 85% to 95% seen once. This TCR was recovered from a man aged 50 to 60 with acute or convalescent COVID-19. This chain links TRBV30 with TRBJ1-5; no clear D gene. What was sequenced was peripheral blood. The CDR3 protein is CAWSPTFSNQPQHF. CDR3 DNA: TGTGCCTGGAGTCCGACATTCAGCAATCAGCCCCAGCATTTT.